These 27 T cell receptor beta chains were all obtained from the same sample, sequenced in a study of human CD8 memory T cell subsets. TCR beta was sequenced from UMI-tagged 5' RACE libraries. TCRdb re-called the 5' RACE reads and gives one entry per CDR3 protein, without DNA. The specimen's table records about 11,000 distinct CDR3 sequences. Sequences were obtained from CD8+ stem-like memory T cells (TSCM and TCM) sorted from PBMCs. The subset: stem-like memory CD8 T cells (TSTEM), CCR7+ PD-1- TIGIT-. Receptors originate from a human donor in good health.

This clonotype is classed as medium-sized by frequency. The chain employs TRBV12-3 or TRBV12-4 and TRBJ2-7; TCRdb reports TRBD2, a call that lacks DNA to check it against. The CDR3 extends over 14 amino acids. CDR3 protein: CASRPQTSGDQQYF.

The chain has TRBV5-8 and TRBJ2-1; the D gene TCRdb calls, TRBD1, cannot be checked with no DNA. The CDR3 is 16 amino acids. The germline V gene encodes CDR1 SGHTS and CDR2 YDEGEE. The CDR3 here is CASSFPGNFLYNEQFF.

The chain uses TRBV5-1 and TRBJ2-1. This CDR3 comprises 13 residues. Germline V gene lookup returns CDR1 SGHRS and CDR2 YFSETQ. CDR3 protein: CASSLDPNNEQFF.

The J gene is TRBJ2-1, the V gene TRBV9; absent DNA, TCRdb's TRBD2 call cannot be checked. There are 15 residues in the CDR3. In germline, CDR1 is SGDLS, CDR2 YYNGEE. This CDR3 is CASSVLAGGRSEQFF. Full variable domain (remainder filled in from reference TRBV9 and TRBJ2-1): DSGVTQTPKHLITATGQRVTLRCSPRSGDLSVYWYQQSLDQGLQFLIQYYNGEERAKGNILERFSAQQFPDLHSELNLSSLELGDSALYFCASSVLAGGRSEQFFGPGTRLTVL.

The V call is TRBV19, the J call TRBJ2-2; checking the TCRdb D call of TRBD1 is not possible without DNA. CDR1 and CDR2 (germline): LNHDA, SQIVND (reference sequence). The CDR3 consists of 15 residues. CDR3 loop: CASSRTGGRSGELFF.

The rearrangement uses TRBV7-9 and TRBJ2-7. This CDR3 spans 15 amino acids. CDR1 and CDR2 from the germline V gene are SEHNR and FQNEAQ (reference sequence). CDR3 sequence reads: CASSLGSASKYEQYF.

The V call is TRBV28, the J call TRBJ2-7; TCRdb returns TRBD1, unconfirmable since there is no DNA. The CDR3 has 13 residues. The germline V gene has CDR1 MDHEN and CDR2 SYDVKM. CDR3 amino acids: CASSPTGIHEQYF.

The chain combines TRBV7-9 with TRBJ2-2. CDR3 length: 13 residues. Germline V gene sequence: CDR1 SEHNR, CDR2 FQNEAQ (reference sequence). CDR3 loop: CATFMRITGELFF.

This clonotype ranks as medium-sized in terms of frequency. This chain uses TRBV7-3 with TRBJ2-7. The germline V gene encodes CDR1 SGHTA and CDR2 FQGTGA. This CDR3 is built from 13 residues. The CDR3 reads CASSLTGGYEQYF.

This clonotype registers medium-sized by frequency. CDR3 sequence reads: CASSWADRNEQFF. This chain links TRBV5-1 with TRBJ2-1; with no DNA, the TCRdb D assignment of TRBD1 cannot be verified. This CDR3 is built from 13 residues. Germline loops: CDR1 SGHRS, CDR2 YFSETQ.

The V gene is TRBV29-1, the J gene TRBJ2-5; the D gene TCRdb calls, TRBD2, cannot be checked with no DNA. CDR1 and CDR2 from the germline V gene are SQVTM and ANQGSEA. This CDR3 is built from 15 residues. The CDR3 region is CSVESDSGRYETQYF.

The chain couples TRBV7-6 to TRBJ2-7; TCRdb picks TRBD2, but there is no DNA to check that call. This CDR3 comprises 16 residues. Germline CDR1 and CDR2: SGHVS and FNYEAQ. The CDR3 reads CASSLAPSGVPGEQYF.

Considering frequency, this clonotype is large. The gene calls are TRBV20-1 and TRBJ2-3; as DNA is missing, the TRBD2 call by TCRdb cannot be tested. In germline, CDR1 is DFQATT, CDR2 SNEGSKA (reference sequence). The CDR3 has 18 residues. CDR3 in amino acids: CSATSERRIRESTDTQYF.

The V gene is TRBV7-9, the J gene TRBJ1-2. This CDR3 is 15 amino acids long. Germline CDR1 reads SEHNR; CDR2 reads FQNEAQ (reference sequence). The CDR3 reads CASSLAGRVFDGYTF.

The chain employs TRBV5-6 and TRBJ2-7. Germline V CDR1 and CDR2: SGHDT, YYEEEE. The CDR3 has 12 residues. The CDR3 loop reads CASSLMNYEQYF.

This clonotype shows up as medium-sized by frequency. The chain recombines TRBV6-1 with TRBJ2-5. CDR1 and CDR2 from the germline V gene are MNHNS and SASEGT. The CDR3 has 15 residues. The CDR3 here is CASSDFVRPQETQYF.

The J gene is TRBJ1-2, the V gene TRBV4-1. CDR1 is MGHRA, CDR2 YSYEKL, per germline. This CDR3 comprises 15 residues. This CDR3 reads CASSQPGTAGRGYTF.

Its frequency marks this clonotype as medium-sized (0.01 to 0.1%). The chain has TRBV7-9 and TRBJ1-4; the D gene TCRdb calls, TRBD1, cannot be checked with no DNA. CDR1 is SEHNR, CDR2 FQNEAQ, per germline (reference sequence). The CDR3 runs 15 residues. The CDR3 region is CASSGGSLVNEKLFF.

The gene calls are TRBV7-8 and TRBJ2-3; lacking DNA, the TRBD1 call made by TCRdb goes unchecked. The V gene's germline CDR1 is SGHVS and CDR2 FQNEAQ. The CDR3 has 15 amino acids. The CDR3 region is CASSSTGGALDTQYF.

The chain employs TRBV12-3 or TRBV12-4 and TRBJ2-5; the D call of TRBD1 rests on TCRdb alone, since no DNA is present to check it. This CDR3 contains 15 residues. Here the CDR3 reads CASRPFTGGQETQYF.

The J gene is TRBJ2-7, the V gene TRBV7-8; TCRdb selects TRBD1, and the lack of DNA leaves this call unchecked. Germline V lookup: CDR1 SGHVS, CDR2 FQNEAQ. This CDR3 spans 14 amino acids. The CDR3 protein is CASSLDQGSGEQYF. The full variable domain, completed using reference TRBV7-8 and TRBJ2-7, is GAGVSQSPRYKVAKRGQDVALRCDPISGHVSLFWYQQALGQGPEFLTYFQNEAQLDKSGLPSDRFFAERPEGSVSTLKIQRTQQEDSAVYLCASSLDQGSGEQYFGPGTRLTVT.

The chain has TRBV12-3 or TRBV12-4 and TRBJ2-2; TCRdb indicates TRBD1, and absent DNA this call remains unverified. The CDR3 runs to 12 residues. CDR3 residues: CASSPGAGELFF.

V is TRBV28 and J is TRBJ2-1; there is no DNA to check the TCRdb D call of TRBD2. There are 20 residues in the CDR3. CDR1 MDHEN and CDR2 SYDVKM come from the germline V gene. CDR3 sequence: CASSILVGLAAPSTYNEQFF.

The chain combines TRBV5-6 with TRBJ2-7; TCRdb indicates TRBD1, and absent DNA this call remains unverified. The CDR3 is made up of 14 amino acids. The V gene's germline CDR1 is SGHDT and CDR2 YYEEEE. The CDR3 region is CASSFGTGLSEQYF.

The chain is built from TRBV7-9 and TRBJ2-3; TCRdb picks TRBD2, but there is no DNA to check that call. Germline CDR1 is SEHNR and CDR2 is FQNEAQ (reference sequence). The length of the CDR3 is 14 residues. The CDR3 region is CASSPRALTDTQYF.

The chain has TRBV7-9 and TRBJ2-1. The CDR3 has 14 residues. Germline V CDR1 and CDR2: SEHNR, FQNEAQ (reference sequence). The CDR3 is CASSIITDYNEQFF.

The genes are TRBV7-6 and TRBJ2-1; TCRdb picks TRBD1, but there is no DNA to check that call. In germline, CDR1 is SGHVS, CDR2 FNYEAQ. CDR3 size: 14 residues. CDR3 amino acids: CASSLGTADNEQFF.